The subject of this entry is one TCR beta chain. Its antigen is unknown. Base qualities are missing; no much larger clone stands one base away. These data originate in a study of blood T cells in healthy people across ages (dated by TCRdb to about 2015). About the study as a whole: Template switching captured roughly one uniquely barcoded TCR beta cDNA molecule per two T cells in model experiments. To avoid experimental bias, donors of different ages were randomly spread across the sequencing lanes. To track age-related changes in TCR beta repertoire diversity, the study relied on deep sequencing normalized with unique cDNA molecular identifiers. For two donors (one aged 18 to 29 and one aged 80 or older), the study analyzed two additional independent replicas of 1 million unique cDNA reads from the same blood draw. Four age groups were formed from the donors: young (average approximately 15 years), middle-aged (approximately 42), aged (roughly 59) and long-lived (about 80).

The library relied on 5' RACE. TCRdb shows the sequencer as Illumina HiSeq 2500. The second PCR ran for roughly 7 to 12 cycles and used a J-beta primer mix along with a sample-barcoded 5' primer. Each TCR beta cDNA molecule received a unique molecular identifier from a template-switch 5' adaptor carrying 12 random nucleotides. Each sample yielded at least 3 million CDR3-containing paired-end reads. All of the RNA was converted into first-strand cDNA using the Mint cDNA synthesis kit, with a TRBC-specific oligonucleotide serving as the primer. All cDNA was treated with uracil-DNA glycosylase and then went through a first 18-cycle PCR with the universal primers M1SS and BC2_uni_R. In the authors' own workflow: Normalization of each sample was performed by random selection of 1 million high-quality reads, each carrying a distinct molecular identifier. Reads sharing molecular identifiers were discarded rather than binned into consensus sequences. MiTCR, with a Q25 quality threshold and the strictest error-elimination algorithm, was used for CDR3 identification, clonotype clustering and error correction. Lower-bound total TCR beta diversity was estimated with a nonparametric unseen species model using Euler transformation. TCRdb reprocessed the public reads (quality trimming at Q25 with fastp, clone calling with MiXCR) and kept in-frame beta chains. Every entry covers one CDR3 protein and lists the most common genes and DNA from its rows. What appears here as the V and J calls and clone size reflects TCRdb's work, not the paper's. Recorded for this sample are approximately 690,000 distinct CDR3 sequences; approximately 59% of them occurred a single time. The top ten hold more than 35% of the sample.

The full study reports these points: Donor CMV infection status was unknown, potentially confounding age-related changes in expanded clonotypes. Compared with the aged group, the long-lived group had more naive CD4+ T cells, fewer expanded clones and increased TCR diversity, suggesting age selection. Total diversity estimates from one million sequenced T cells were considered lower bounds and underestimates. Observed TCR beta diversity per million T cells fell roughly linearly with age, and a significant reduction was already apparent by age roughly 41. Conclusive comparison of naive and antigen-experienced compartments was prevented by the profiling of bulk unsorted PBMCs. The percentage of naive T cells measured by flow cytometry correlated strongly with observed TCR beta diversity.

From its cysteine to its phenylalanine, the CDR3 spans 13 amino acids. Only the CDR3 region is kept as DNA, spanning 39 bases read in frame from base 1. V ends up 6 bases short and J 8 bases short, with an unmatched junction base count of 7. CDR1 and CDR2 are read off the germline V gene as MDHEN and SYDVKM. Systemically healthy Caucasian individuals from Russia, some 40 in total and aged about 6 to 100 years, were included as donors. Each donor gave approximately 9.3 milliliters of peripheral blood, collected into EDTA-treated Vacutainer tubes. Ficoll-Paque density-gradient centrifugation was used to isolate PBMCs, with at least 6.5 million per sample. Trizol reagent was used to extract total RNA from PBMCs, with at least 6 micrograms per sample. For every donor, an aliquot of PBMCs went through flow cytometry to measure the percentages of naive CD45RAhigh/CD27high T cells.

Recombination connected TRBV28 to TRBJ1-2; 9 of the junction bases match TRBD1. This TCR came from a man aged 55 to 69 in good health. The sequenced sample consisted of blood. This receptor has the CDR3 CASSSTGGAGYTF. Here is the DNA: TGTGCCAGCAGCAGTACAGGGGGCGCGGGCTACACCTTC.